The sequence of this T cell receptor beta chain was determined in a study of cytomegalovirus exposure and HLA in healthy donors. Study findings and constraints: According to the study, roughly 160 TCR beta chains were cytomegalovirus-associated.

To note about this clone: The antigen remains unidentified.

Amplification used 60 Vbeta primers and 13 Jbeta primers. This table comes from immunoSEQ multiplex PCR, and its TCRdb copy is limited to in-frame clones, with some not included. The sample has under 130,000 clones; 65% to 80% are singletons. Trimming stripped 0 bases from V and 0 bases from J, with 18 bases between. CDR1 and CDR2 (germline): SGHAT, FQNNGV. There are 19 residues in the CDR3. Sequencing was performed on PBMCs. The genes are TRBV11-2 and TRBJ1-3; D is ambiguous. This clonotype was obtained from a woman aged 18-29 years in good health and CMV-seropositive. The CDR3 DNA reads TGTGCCAGCAGCTTAGATAGCGAGGGATTTGGCTACTCTGGAAACACCATATATTTT. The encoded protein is CASSLDSEGFGYSGNTIYF.